Listed below are T cell receptor beta chains from one sample, sequenced in a study of cytomegalovirus exposure and HLA in healthy donors. Clones were sequenced by immunoSEQ multiplex PCR, and TCRdb holds only the in-frame ones, with some missing. The table lists 90,000 to 110,000 clones, over 70% of them singletons. Sequenced material: PBMCs. These receptors were obtained from a woman aged 40 to 49 in good health and CMV-seropositive. Both conserved end residues are part of each CDR3. D genes are given only for firm matches. The size field is filled for only some rows; it gives once, few, many or a size class.

cdr3_aa,cdr3_nt,j_call,clone_size,d_call,v_call
CASSLGLKQGANYGYTF,TGTGCCAGCAGCTTGGGACTTAAACAGGGGGCTAACTATGGCTACACCTTC,TRBJ1-2,NA,TRBD1,TRBV5-4
CASSTDREETQYF,TGTGCCAGTAGTACGGACAGGGAAGAGACCCAGTACTTC,TRBJ2-5,few,TRBD1,TRBV19
CASSQDHGRFGEQFF,TGTGCCAGCAGCCAAGATCACGGGAGGTTTGGGGAGCAGTTCTTC,TRBJ2-1,NA,TRBD2,TRBV14
CASRENYGYTF,TGTGCCAGTAGGGAGAACTATGGCTACACCTTC,TRBJ1-2,few,NA,TRBV19
CASSQDRGLADRRGYEQYF,TGCGCCAGCAGCCAAGATCGAGGACTAGCGGACCGAAGAGGCTACGAGCAGTACTTC,TRBJ2-7,NA,TRBD2,TRBV4-1
CASSLAESGIRYF,TGTGCTAGCAGCTTAGCAGAATCGGGAATCCGCTACTTC,TRBJ2-5,few,NA,TRBV7-7
CASRIAGGLAYEQYF,TGTGCCAGCAGGATAGCGGGAGGGCTCGCGTACGAGCAGTACTTC,TRBJ2-7,NA,TRBD2,TRBV6-5
CSVIQVLNSYEQYF,TGCAGCGTGATACAGGTTCTCAACTCCTACGAGCAGTACTTC,TRBJ2-7,NA,NA,TRBV29-1
CASSPSGQGTTEAFF,TGTGCCAGCTCACCCTCGGGACAGGGAACAACTGAAGCTTTCTTT,TRBJ1-1,once,TRBD1,TRBV18
CASSKISGANTGELFF,TGTGCCAGCAGCAAGATCAGCGGGGCGAACACCGGGGAGCTGTTTTTT,TRBJ2-2,few,TRBD2,TRBV11-2
CASKGVQVNEQFF,TGTGCCAGCAAGGGTGTACAGGTCAATGAGCAGTTCTTC,TRBJ2-1,NA,NA,TRBV6-5
CASSLMVAGGYEQYF,TGTGCCAGCAGCTTAATGGTAGCAGGGGGCTACGAGCAGTACTTC,TRBJ2-7,NA,TRBD1,TRBV11-3
CASSQGPLAGNSYEQYF,TGCGCCAGCAGCCAAGGGCCTTTAGCGGGGAACTCCTACGAGCAGTACTTC,TRBJ2-7,NA,TRBD2,TRBV4-3